These 10 T cell receptor beta chains were all obtained from the same sample, sequenced in a study of graft-versus-host responses after intestinal transplantation. The table came from immunoSEQ multiplex PCR; TCRdb's copy has only in-frame clones and leaves some out. The sample has 15,000 to 20,000 clones; 65% to 90% are singletons. Lamina propria and intraepithelial lymphocytes were released by processing graft tissue. The source material was ileum tissue, sampled around 600 days after intestinal transplantation. Receptors originate from a human patient who received an intestinal transplant, so some T cells may come from the graft donor.

The chain combines TRBV5-1 with TRBJ1-4; D gene unclear. V lost 4 bases and J lost 7, with 8 bases in between. This CDR3 is 12 amino acids long. Germline V gene lookup returns CDR1 SGHRS and CDR2 YFSETQ. Here the CDR3 DNA reads TGCGCCAGCAGCATGTCTAGTGAAAAACTGTTTTTT. Translation: CASSMSSEKLFF.

This clone occurred a few times. The chain joins TRBV19 to TRBJ1-5; D remains ambiguous. CDR3 length: 13 amino acids. Germline CDR1 and CDR2: LNHDA and SQIVND (reference sequence). Between the trimmed V and J ends, which lost 3 bases and 4 bases, there was a span of 7 bases. This CDR3 reads CASSMGLNQPQHF. The CDR3 nucleotides read TGTGCCAGTAGTATGGGCCTGAATCAGCCCCAGCATTTT. Filled out from reference TRBV19 and TRBJ1-5, the complete variable domain reads DGGITQSPKYLFRKEGQNVTLSCEQNLNHDAMYWYRQDPGQGLRLIYYSQIVNDFQKGDIAEGYSVSREKKESFPLTVTSAQKNPTAFYLCASSMGLNQPQHFGDGTRLSIL.

The rearrangement links TRBV2 to TRBJ2-7; TRBD1 is a possible D gene (5 bases). The V gene lost 4 bases and the J gene lost 0 bases, with 10 bases spanning the gap. The CDR3 consists of 14 residues. Germline CDR1 reads SNHLY; CDR2 reads FYNNEI. CDR3 DNA sequence: TGTGCCAGCAGTGCAAGGGGCCGCTCCTACGAGCAGTACTTC. It translates to CASSARGRSYEQYF.

This chain connects TRBV6-5 to TRBJ1-5; TRBD1 matches at 7 bases. This CDR3 is built from 12 residues. Germline assignment: CDR1 MNHEY and CDR2 SVGAGI. V was pared by 6 bases and J by 7 bases, with 3 bases of the junction left unmatched. CDR3 nucleotide sequence: TGTGCCAGCAGGACAGGGAACCAGCCCCAGCATTTT. It yields the protein CASRTGNQPQHF.

This clone was observed once. V and J are TRBV27 and TRBJ1-1, with D maybe TRBD1 (6 bases). Germline CDR1 MNHEY, CDR2 SMNVEV (reference sequence). This CDR3 region has 16 residues. The V and J ends lost 4 bases and 3 bases respectively, with 18 bases between them. CDR3 protein: CASSWEGGGRDTEAFF. The CDR3 DNA is TGTGCCAGCAGTTGGGAAGGGGGGGGGCGTGACACTGAAGCTTTCTTT.

About this clone: Other DNA variants within this sample encode the same CDR3. V and J are TRBV14 and TRBJ2-5; 7 positions match TRBD2. In germline, CDR1 is SGHDN, CDR2 FVKESK. V was clipped by 1 base and J by 2 bases; unmatched bases: 1. CDR3 length: 14 amino acids. CDR3 residues: CASSQVGGQETQYF. CDR3 bases: TGTGCCAGCAGCCAAGTCGGGGGGCAAGAGACCCAGTACTTC. The full variable domain, in which reference TRBV14 and TRBJ2-5 provide the parts outside the CDR3, is EAGVTQFPSHSVIEKGQTVTLRCDPISGHDNLYWYRRVMGKEIKFLLHFVKESKQDESGMPNNRFLAERTGGTYSTLKVQPAELEDSGVYFCASSQVGGQETQYFGPGTRLLVL.

The chain carries TRBV7-9 and TRBJ1-2; no firm D call. V shed 5 bases and J shed 4 bases, with 11 bases lying between them. Germline CDR1 is SEHNR and CDR2 is FQNEAQ (reference sequence). This CDR3 comprises 13 residues. CDR3 sequence (DNA): TGTGCCAGCAGCGCGCTCGGTCGCTATGGCTACACCTTC. It encodes CASSALGRYGYTF.

This sequence joins TRBV10-3 and TRBJ1-4, with D possibly being TRBD1 (6 bases). Looked up from germline, CDR1 is ENHRY and CDR2 is SYGVKD. The CDR3 is 13 amino acids. Deletions cut 10 bases from V and 13 bases from J, with 22 bases between. CDR3 loop: CASREEGGRRLFF. The CDR3 DNA reads as TGTGCCAGCAGGGAGGAGGGGGGAAGAAGACTGTTTTTT.

This chain uses TRBV6-1 with TRBJ1-5; D unclear. Per the germline V gene, CDR1 is MNHNS and CDR2 is SASEGT. The V and J ends lost 3 bases and 3 bases respectively, with 6 bases between them. This CDR3 is built from 13 residues. CDR3 region: CASSEHLNQPQHF. CDR3 coding DNA: TGTGCCAGCAGTGAGCACCTCAATCAGCCCCAGCATTTT.

This clone appeared a few times. V is TRBV6-5 and J is TRBJ1-2; the D gene is possibly TRBD1 (6 bases). V was pared by 7 bases and J by 4 bases, with 7 bases between. This CDR3 has 11 residues. CDR1 is MNHEY, CDR2 SVGAGI, per germline. CDR3 loop: CASTGAYGYTF. As DNA, the CDR3 is TGTGCCAGCACAGGGGCCTATGGCTACACCTTC.